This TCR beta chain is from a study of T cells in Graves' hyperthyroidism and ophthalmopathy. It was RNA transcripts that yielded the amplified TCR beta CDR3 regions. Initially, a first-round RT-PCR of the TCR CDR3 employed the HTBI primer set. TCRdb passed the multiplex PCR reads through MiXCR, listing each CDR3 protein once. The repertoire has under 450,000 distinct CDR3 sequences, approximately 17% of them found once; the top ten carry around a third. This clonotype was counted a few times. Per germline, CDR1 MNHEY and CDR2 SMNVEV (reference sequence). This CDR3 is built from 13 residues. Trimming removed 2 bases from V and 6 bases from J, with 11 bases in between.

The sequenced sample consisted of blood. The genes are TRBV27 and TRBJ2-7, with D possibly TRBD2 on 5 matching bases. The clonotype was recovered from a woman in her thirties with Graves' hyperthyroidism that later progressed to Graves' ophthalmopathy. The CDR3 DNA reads TGTGCCAGCAGTTTAACGGGGTTCTCCGAGCAGTACTTC. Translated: CASSLTGFSEQYF.